The 32 T cell receptor beta chains presented below share a single source sample, sequenced in a study of cytomegalovirus exposure and HLA in healthy donors. Primers: 60 Vbeta forward and 13 Jbeta reverse. Here immunoSEQ multiplex PCR was the method, and the copy in TCRdb shows in-frame clones only, minus some. This sample carries around 100,000 clones, around 70% of them seen once, and the ten largest clones take 9.5% to 13%. Sequencing was performed on PBMCs. The receptors stem from a man in his forties in good health and CMV-seropositive.

The V gene is TRBV4-1, the J gene TRBJ1-5; 9 bases match TRBD1. The CDR3 length is 16 residues. Unmatched junction bases numbered 10, after V lost 0 bases and J lost 10 bases. Germline V gene data show CDR1 as MGHRA and CDR2 as YSYEKL. The CDR3 nucleotides read TGCGCCAGCAGCCAAGAGGGGAGACAGGGGGGGGATCCCCAGCATTTT. As protein: CASSQEGRQGGDPQHF.

CDR3 region: CASTLGQGPNQPQHF. The DNA of the CDR3 is TGTGCCAGCACCCTCGGACAGGGACCCAATCAGCCCCAGCATTTT. V gene TRBV28 combines with J gene TRBJ1-5; 8 nucleotides line up with TRBD1. The ends lost 7 bases at V and 3 bases at J; junction bases unmatched: 8. The CDR3 consists of 15 residues. Germline loops: CDR1 MDHEN, CDR2 SYDVKM.

The chain couples TRBV27 to TRBJ1-5, with 9 bases aligning to TRBD1. V was pared by 7 bases and J by 6 bases, with 7 bases of the junction left unmatched. CDR3 length equals 14 residues. Germline V gene lookup returns CDR1 MNHEY and CDR2 SMNVEV (reference sequence). CDR3 amino acids: CASTLTGGSQPQHF. As DNA, the CDR3 is TGTGCCAGCACTCTTACAGGGGGCAGTCAGCCCCAGCATTTT.

In its sample, this clone was seen once. CDR3 DNA sequence: TGCAGTGCTAGAGATTCGCAGGGTCGGTTCTTC. Translated: CSARDSQGRFF. The rearrangement joins TRBV20-1 to TRBJ2-1; a possible D gene is TRBD1 (5 bases). Germline values: CDR1 DFQATT, CDR2 SNEGSKA (reference sequence). Trimming removed 0 bases from V and 15 bases from J, with 12 bases in between. The CDR3 contains 11 residues.

CDR3: CASSRGLASDTQYF. The CDR3 DNA reads as TGTGCCAGCAGTCGGGGACTAGCGTCAGATACGCAGTATTTT. This rearrangement joins TRBV6-1 to TRBJ2-3; TRBD2 agrees at 10 bases. The CDR3 covers 14 residues. The V and J ends lost 5 bases and 4 bases, in that order; junction bases with no gene match: 3. Germline V lookup: CDR1 MNHNS, CDR2 SASEGT.

V is TRBV29-1 and J is TRBJ2-1; TRBD2 aligns across 9 bases. Per the germline V gene, CDR1 is SQVTM and CDR2 is ANQGSEA. V lost 5 bases to trimming and J lost 7 bases; unmatched junction nucleotides: 15. The CDR3 is 16 amino acids. Written as DNA, the CDR3 is TGCAGCGTTCAACAAGATATAGCGGGAGATGTGAATGAGCAGTTCTTC. The encoded protein is CSVQQDIAGDVNEQFF.

V usage is TRBV19 and J usage is TRBJ2-5; D possibly corresponds to TRBD2 (6 bases). Germline-derived CDR1 and CDR2 are LNHDA and SQIVND (reference sequence). This CDR3 is built from 14 residues. Trimming took 3 bases from V and 5 from J, leaving 13 bases between them. This CDR3 reads CASSIVAGGETQYF. CDR3 nucleotide sequence: TGTGCCAGTAGTATTGTTGCAGGAGGGGAGACCCAGTACTTC.

In nucleotides, the CDR3 is TGTGCCAGCAGTGAAACGTTTGGACAGGGCACCTACGAGCAGTACTTC. Protein: CASSETFGQGTYEQYF. The chain employs TRBV6-1 and TRBJ2-7; 8 bases line up with TRBD1. Germline CDR1 is MNHNS and CDR2 is SASEGT. This CDR3 spans 16 amino acids. V trimming: 2 bases; J trimming: 2 bases; junction bases outside the gene matches: 8.

J is TRBJ2-3 and V is TRBV2, with TRBD2 identical over 12 bases. The V gene's germline CDR1 is SNHLY and CDR2 FYNNEI. V lost 8 bases, J lost 6 bases, and 3 bases stayed unmatched. The length of the CDR3 is 13 residues. CDR3 DNA: TGTGCCAGCCTAGCGGGAGGGTTTGATACGCAGTATTTT. Protein product: CASLAGGFDTQYF.

J is TRBJ2-6 and V is TRBV4-1; tentatively, D is TRBD1 (5 bases). The V and J ends lost 4 bases and 6 bases respectively, with 19 bases between them. The CDR3 is 17 residues long. Per germline, CDR1 MGHRA and CDR2 YSYEKL. CDR3 loop: CASSPSTRASEANVLTF. The CDR3 DNA sequence: TGCGCCAGCAGCCCGTCGACCAGGGCTTCGGAGGCCAACGTCCTGACTTTC.

The rearrangement joins TRBV27 to TRBJ1-2; D uncertain. V was cut by 2 bases and J by 2 bases, with 12 bases left in between. This CDR3 comprises 15 residues. From germline, CDR1 is MNHEY and CDR2 SMNVEV (reference sequence). This CDR3 reads CASSLSVDNNYGYTF. CDR3 in DNA: TGTGCCAGCAGTTTAAGTGTCGACAACAACTATGGCTACACCTTC.

A few counts support this clone. The chain is built from TRBV12-5 and TRBJ2-2, with 7 bases aligning to TRBD2. Germline trimming cut 0 bases from V and 6 bases from J; bases unmatched to any gene: 10. Germline V CDR1 and CDR2: LGHNT, FRNRAP. The CDR3 extends over 17 amino acids. CDR3 protein: CASGLVHTSVTPGELFF. In DNA form, the CDR3 reads TGTGCTAGTGGTTTGGTCCATACTAGCGTTACCCCCGGGGAGCTGTTTTTT. Looking up the rest from reference TRBV12-5 and TRBJ2-2 gives the full variable domain: DARVTQTPRHKVTEMGQEVTMRCQPILGHNTVFWYRQTMMQGLELLAYFRNRAPLDDSGMPKDRFSAEMPDATLATLKIQPSEPRDSAVYFCASGLVHTSVTPGELFFGEGSRLTVL.

This chain joins TRBV6-5 and TRBJ1-1; TRBD1 might be the D (6 bases). This CDR3 has 16 amino acids. Germline-derived CDR1 and CDR2 are MNHEY and SVGAGI. Trimming shortened V by 4 bases and J by 8 bases, and 23 bases separated the two germline ends. The CDR3 spells CASSLFSDRSFSEAFF. The DNA of the CDR3 is TGTGCCAGCAGTTTATTCTCGGACAGAAGTTTTTCCGAAGCTTTCTTT.

This clone has only one observation. The gene calls are TRBV5-4 and TRBJ1-2; TRBD1 might be the D (6 bases). Germline values: CDR1 SGHNT, CDR2 YYREEE (reference sequence). V lost 4 bases and J 5 bases, leaving 21 bases between the germline ends. The CDR3 loop spans 16 amino acids. The CDR3 DNA sequence: TGTGCCAGCAGCCAGCTTTTTGGGGGCGCGAAGTATGGCTACACCTTC. This translates into CASSQLFGGAKYGYTF.

The CDR3 loop is CASSDGDYEQYF. The CDR3 coding sequence is TGTGCCAGCAGTGACGGGGACTACGAGCAGTACTTC. The V gene is TRBV25-1, the J gene TRBJ2-7, with a possible D match to TRBD2 (5 bases). The CDR3 is made up of 12 amino acids. Trimming took 3 bases from V and 3 from J, leaving 6 bases between them. Per germline, CDR1 MGHDK and CDR2 SYGVNS.

The chain uses TRBV30 and TRBJ1-5, with 7 nucleotides matching TRBD1. The V segment lost 5 bases and the J segment 3 bases; nucleotides outside the gene matches: 10. Germline V gives CDR1 GTSNPN, CDR2 SVGIG (reference sequence). The CDR3 is 15 residues long. Here the CDR3 DNA reads TGTGCCTGGGTGGACAGGCGCATTCCCAATCAGCCCCAGCATTTT. Translating gives CAWVDRRIPNQPQHF.

A word on this clone: The sample has other DNA sequences that encode this CDR3 too. The CDR3 spells CASSPYTEAFF. CDR3 DNA: TGTGCCAGCAGCCCCTACACTGAAGCTTTCTTT. The J gene is TRBJ1-1, the V gene TRBV7-9; D gene ambiguous. This CDR3 has 11 amino acids. Trimming left V 5 bases short and J 3 bases short, with 4 bases between. CDR1 and CDR2 (germline): SEHNR, FQNEAQ (reference sequence).

The chain combines TRBV5-1 with TRBJ1-2; the match to TRBD1 covers 7 bases. The germline CDR1 and CDR2 sequences are SGHRS and YFSETQ. The CDR3 is 14 amino acids. After removal of 0 bases from V and 8 bases from J, the junction contained 7 bases not matched to a gene. For the CDR3, the DNA is TGCGCCAGCAGCTTGGACAGGGGAAGTGGCGGCTACACCTTC. This sequence encodes CASSLDRGSGGYTF.

This clone was seen a handful of times. This chain links TRBV4-1 with TRBJ2-7; 7 bases line up with TRBD1. CDR3 length: 15 residues. The germline V gene has CDR1 MGHRA and CDR2 YSYEKL. Trimming cost V 4 bases and J 2 bases; bases outside gene matches: 8. CDR3 residues: CASSLIRDRAYEQYF. Written as DNA, the CDR3 is TGCGCCAGCAGCCTGATCCGGGACAGAGCCTACGAGCAGTACTTC.

The V and J genes are TRBV6-1 and TRBJ2-3, with TRBD2 matching 10 bases. V shed 2 bases, J shed 3 bases, and the junction held 5 bases outside the gene matches. The germline gives CDR1 MNHNS, CDR2 SASEGT. The CDR3 extends over 16 amino acids. The CDR3 coding sequence is TGTGCCAGCAGTGAACAATCTAGCGGGGGAACAGATACGCAGTATTTT. It translates to CASSEQSSGGTDTQYF.

This rearrangement joins TRBV6-5 to TRBJ1-3, with D unclear. The CDR3 has 15 amino acids. Per the germline V gene, CDR1 is MNHEY and CDR2 is SVGAGI. Between the trimmed V and J ends, which lost 2 bases and 2 bases, there was a span of 10 bases. CDR3: CASSYGEGPGNTIYF. The CDR3 DNA is TGTGCCAGCAGTTACGGAGAGGGCCCTGGAAACACCATATATTTT.

This rearrangement joins TRBV6-5 to TRBJ1-5; perhaps TRBD1 as D (6 bases). With 6 bases removed from V and 6 bases from J, the gap between germline ends came to 18 bases. CDR3 length: 15 amino acids. Germline V CDR1 and CDR2: MNHEY, SVGAGI. The CDR3 sequence: CASRPKPQGTQPQHF. In nucleotides, the CDR3 is TGTGCCAGCAGACCGAAACCGCAGGGGACTCAGCCCCAGCATTTT.

This clone occurred a few times. J is TRBJ1-4 and V is TRBV10-2, with 7 bases identical to TRBD1. The CDR3 runs to 15 residues. The V gene end was trimmed by 3 bases and the J gene end by 4 bases; junction bases not matched to a gene: 5. Germline CDR1 WSHSY, CDR2 SAAADI. The CDR3 DNA follows: TGCGCCAGCAGTGAACCGGACAGGAATAATGAAAAACTGTTTTTT. Its protein product is CASSEPDRNNEKLFF.

This clone was seen only a few times. The chain joins TRBV4-1 to TRBJ2-3; 10 bases fit TRBD2. V shed 4 bases and J 0 bases; nucleotides not matched to a gene: 10. Germline V gene lookup returns CDR1 MGHRA and CDR2 YSYEKL. This CDR3 is 18 amino acids long. The CDR3 DNA is TGCGCCAGCAGCCTTGTCGGGACTAGCGCTTCTAGCACAGATACGCAGTATTTT. This translates into CASSLVGTSASSTDTQYF.

The chain carries TRBV6-6 and TRBJ2-3; 7 bases agree with TRBD1. V was pared by 8 bases and J by 2 bases, with 7 bases of the junction left unmatched. The CDR3 consists of 14 residues. Germline CDR1 reads MNHNY; CDR2 reads SVGAGI (reference sequence). The CDR3 spells CASDRDSNTDTQYF. The CDR3 DNA reads as TGTGCCAGCGACCGGGACAGTAACACAGATACGCAGTATTTT.

This sequence joins TRBV7-9 and TRBJ2-3, with 10 bases identical to TRBD2. The J segment lost 6 bases and the V segment lost 5 bases, leaving 8 bases of the junction unmatched. Per germline, CDR1 SEHNR and CDR2 FQNEAQ (reference sequence). The CDR3 is made up of 15 amino acids. Here the CDR3 reads CASSASGRAIDTQYF. CDR3 bases: TGTGCCAGCAGCGCGAGCGGGAGGGCCATCGATACGCAGTATTTT.

V usage is TRBV15 and J usage is TRBJ2-1; D perhaps matches TRBD2 (6 bases). V was trimmed by 4 bases and J by 5 bases, leaving 24 bases between them. This CDR3 has 18 amino acids. Looked up from germline, CDR1 is LNHNV and CDR2 is YYDKDF (reference sequence). CDR3 protein: CATSTALFPRDFNNEQFF. CDR3 nucleotide sequence: TGTGCCACCAGCACTGCCCTCTTTCCGCGGGACTTTAACAATGAGCAGTTCTTC.

J is TRBJ2-7 and V is TRBV11-2; D is perhaps TRBD2 (6 bases). Germline values: CDR1 SGHAT, CDR2 FQNNGV. Trimming removed 1 base from V and 3 bases from J, with 13 bases in between. The CDR3 sequence is 15 residues long. The CDR3, as DNA: TGTGCCAGCAGCTTAGTCGGCGGGACGGACTACGAGCAGTACGTC. This encodes CASSLVGGTDYEQYV.

This sequence joins TRBV13 and TRBJ2-7; D uncertain. The V and J ends lost 4 bases and 0 bases respectively, with 7 bases between them. There are 13 residues in the CDR3. CDR1 and CDR2 (germline): PRHDT, FYEKMQ (reference sequence). The CDR3 region has the DNA TGTGCCAGCAGCTCACATAGCTCCTACGAGCAGTACGTC. Its protein product is CASSSHSSYEQYV.

This clone turned up a few times. CDR3 nucleotides: TGCGCCAGCAGCTTTAGCGGGAGGGATGGGAATGAGCAGTTCTTC. Protein product: CASSFSGRDGNEQFF. The rearrangement links TRBV5-1 to TRBJ2-1, with 11 bases that match TRBD2. Germline V gene sequence: CDR1 SGHRS, CDR2 YFSETQ. This CDR3 is 15 amino acids long. Germline trimming cut 2 bases from V and 7 bases from J; bases unmatched to any gene: 5.

V gene TRBV9 combines with J gene TRBJ1-4; TRBD1 might be the D (6 bases). This CDR3 region has 14 residues. Trimming took 3 bases from V and 6 from J, leaving 12 bases between them. Germline-derived CDR1 and CDR2 are SGDLS and YYNGEE. CDR3 sequence: CASSAPGVYEKLFF. CDR3 bases: TGTGCCAGCAGCGCCCCAGGGGTTTATGAAAAACTGTTTTTT.

The chain employs TRBV5-6 and TRBJ2-5; D is ambiguous. The V end was cut by 0 bases, the J end by 5 bases, with 8 bases between. Germline assignment: CDR1 SGHDT and CDR2 YYEEEE. The CDR3 contains 13 residues. The CDR3 here is CASSLGSRETQYF. The DNA for the CDR3 is TGTGCCAGCAGCTTGGGGTCCCGGGAGACCCAGTACTTC.